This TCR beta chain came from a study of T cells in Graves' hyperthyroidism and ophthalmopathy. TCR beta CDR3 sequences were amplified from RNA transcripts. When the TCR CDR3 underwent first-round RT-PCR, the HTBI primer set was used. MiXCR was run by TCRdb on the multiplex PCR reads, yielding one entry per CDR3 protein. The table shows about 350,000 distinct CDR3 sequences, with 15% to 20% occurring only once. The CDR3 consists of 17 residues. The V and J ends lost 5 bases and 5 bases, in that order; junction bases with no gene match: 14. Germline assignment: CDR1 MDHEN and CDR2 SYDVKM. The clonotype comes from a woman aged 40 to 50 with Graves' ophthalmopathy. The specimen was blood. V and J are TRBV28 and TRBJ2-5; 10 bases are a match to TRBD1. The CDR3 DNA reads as TGTGCCAGCAGTCCTCGGACAGGGGGTTTAATCGGCGAGACCCAGTACTTC. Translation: CASSPRTGGLIGETQYF.